These 8 T cell receptor beta chains were all obtained from the same sample, sequenced in a study of regulatory T cells in long-lasting Graves disease. Time point reported: persistent/refractory GD, antithyroid drugs over 5 years with positive TRAb. With RNA extracted from PBMCs as input, the TCR library was made. The authors built TCR beta libraries using iRepertoire HTBI primers and Arm-PCR of CDR3 regions. MiXCR, applied by TCRdb to the multiplex PCR reads, yields one record per CDR3 protein. This sample has hundreds of thousands of distinct CDR3 sequences; 25% to 30% occur once, and the top ten carry about 40%. The sample consisted of peripheral blood mononuclear cells (PBMCs), taken when the disease was refractory, from a patient treated with antithyroid drugs. These receptors originate from a female donor with Graves disease.

The CDR3 DNA reads TGTGCCAGCAGCTTGTCACAGGGGGCGACTGAAGCTTTCTTT. Its protein product is CASSLSQGATEAFF. The chain uses TRBV5-6 and TRBJ1-1; 9 nucleotides line up with TRBD1. This CDR3 is 14 amino acids long. CDR1 is SGHDT, CDR2 YYEEEE, per germline. Unmatched junction bases numbered 3, after V lost 1 base and J lost 5 bases.

This clonotype was seen a handful of times. This chain links TRBV29-1 with TRBJ1-2, with a possible D match to TRBD1 (6 bases). CDR3 length: 11 residues. Trimming cost V 6 bases and J 8 bases, with 13 bases left between them. In germline, CDR1 is SQVTM, CDR2 ANQGSEA. This chain's CDR3 is CSVLSGDGYTF. Here the CDR3 DNA reads TGCAGCGTCCTATCAGGGGACGGCTACACCTTC.

This rearrangement joins TRBV9 to TRBJ2-3; D might be TRBD1 (5 bases). The CDR3 runs to 13 residues. Germline lookup yields CDR1 SGDLS and CDR2 YYNGEE. V was trimmed by 5 bases and J by 2 bases, leaving 9 bases between them. The CDR3 region is CASRRGATDTQYF. DNA for the CDR3: TGTGCCAGCAGACGTGGGGCCACAGATACGCAGTATTTT.

This clonotype has more than one count but fewer than ten. The rearrangement joins TRBV7-9 to TRBJ2-5; 8 positions agree with TRBD1. V dropped 5 bases and J dropped 1; count of bases not matched to a gene: 6. Germline CDR1 SEHNR, CDR2 FQNEAQ (reference sequence). CDR3 size: 15 residues. The CDR3, as DNA: TGTGCCAGCAGCCCCGGACAGGGTGCCCAAGAGACCCAGTACTTC. As protein: CASSPGQGAQETQYF.

The rearrangement uses TRBV28 and TRBJ1-2; D remains ambiguous. The CDR3 extends over 12 amino acids. The V gene's germline CDR1 is MDHEN and CDR2 SYDVKM. The V end lost 6 bases, the J end lost 2 bases, and 7 bases lay between the germline ends. The CDR3 region is CASSNQNYGYTF. The CDR3 DNA is TGTGCCAGCAGCAATCAGAACTATGGCTACACCTTC.

V and J are TRBV3-1 and TRBJ2-7, with D perhaps TRBD1 or TRBD2 (5 bases each). The ends were cut back, 6 bases at V and 2 bases at J, with 11 bases in the middle. In germline, CDR1 is LGHDT, CDR2 YNNKEL (reference sequence). The CDR3 totals 13 residues. The CDR3 nucleotides read TGTGCCAGCAGTGGGGACCATCCCTACGAGCAGTACTTC. This encodes CASSGDHPYEQYF.

This clonotype has ten or more counts. The chain joins TRBV11-2 to TRBJ2-2, with 8 bases aligning to TRBD2. From germline, CDR1 is SGHAT and CDR2 FQNNGV. V shed 5 bases and J 5 bases; nucleotides not matched to a gene: 10. The CDR3 covers 16 residues. The CDR3 protein is CASSHRAGEVTGELFF. CDR3 DNA: TGTGCCAGCAGCCACCGAGCGGGAGAAGTGACCGGGGAGCTGTTTTTT.

The sample holds a few counts of this clonotype. V gene TRBV7-9 combines with J gene TRBJ1-1, with TRBD1 matching over 8 bases. CDR1 SEHNR and CDR2 FQNEAQ come from the germline V gene (reference sequence). CDR3 length equals 12 residues. V lost 2 bases, J lost 8 bases, and 1 base stayed unmatched. The CDR3 DNA sequence: TGTGCCAGCAGCTTATGGGACAGGGAAGCTTTCTTT. Translation gives CASSLWDREAFF.